This T cell receptor beta chain was identified during a study of shared clonotypes between healthy human individuals (dated by TCRdb to the early 2020s). Turning to the overall study: The cohort comprised a couple of women and a few men aged 18 to 49 years. The study deeply sequenced blood TCR repertoires of about five healthy adults to estimate repertoire size and the extent of clonotype sharing between individuals. To increase sequencing depth and limit assay-specific biases, different laboratories used diverse techniques to prepare libraries and sequence TCR repertoires. Leukapheresis yielded between about 0.9 and 9 billion PBMCs per donor.

To note about this clone: Its target antigen remains unknown. Per-base qualities were not stored, and no clone one base away is much larger.

The donors were healthy, HIV-negative adults who had no recently reported acute infections or vaccinations. Only Caucasian adults living in Nashville, Tennessee, USA were represented among the donors. For unsorted samples, roughly 91 million PBMCs were counted, and genomic DNA was extracted using the QIAamp DNA Blood Mini kit. Blood was obtained by leukapheresis, after which PBMCs were separated by Ficoll-Histopaque density gradient centrifugation and cryopreserved in liquid nitrogen vapor phase. General findings and caveats noted by the study authors: Because the study included only a small number of donors, the genetic and exposure-history diversity represented was limited. Sampling was restricted to blood, and TCR repertoires in tissues likely differ from the TCR repertoires found in blood. Pairwise subsampling indicated that sequencing depth was expected to affect the degree of clonotype sharing among donors.

The CDR3 covers 11 residues, taking in both the cysteine and the phenylalanine. The only DNA kept is the CDR3, 33 bases in frame from the first base. CDR1 and CDR2, looked up from the germline V gene, are SQVTM and ANQGSEA. Trimming removed 4 bases from V and 6 bases from J, leaving 10 bases between the germline ends. Using the deep immunoSEQ assay, TCR CDR3 regions were amplified from genomic DNA by multiplex PCR. Genomic DNA extracted from each cell subset was distributed evenly over all wells of several immunoSEQ 96-well plates, and each plate served as one replicate. For unsorted PBMC, each replicate PCR was loaded with approximately 300 ng genomic DNA, equivalent to about 30,000 T cell genomes. Ten immunoSEQ deep assay plates were used to sequence unsorted PBMC genomic DNA. Purified libraries were quantified with a Qubit 3.0 fluorometer, sized on a Bioanalyzer 2100, and re-quantified with the KAPA Library Quantification kit. Every immunoSEQ 96-well plate was sequenced on a separate single-read 150-cycle Illumina NextSeq 550 flow cell. In the original analysis: Because the immunoSEQ output held only junctional sequences and lacked quality scores, the filtering could not match the filtering applied to full-length reads. Sequences were annotated with PyIR, a Python wrapper for IgBLAST v1.9, using IMGT germline references to assign V/J genes and CDR3. Reads were removed for weak V/J assignments (E-value above 1e-6), missing CDR3, stop codons, out-of-frame junctions, or ambiguous translated residues. V3J clonotypes were defined by identical inferred V gene, J gene, and CDR3 amino acid sequence. Percentage overlap between repertoires was calculated by dividing the number of shared unique clonotypes by the size of the smaller repertoire. Richness of each repertoire was evaluated using RTK rarefaction, the Chao1 estimator, and Recon v2.1 estimates of unobserved clonotypes. Held by TCRdb, this immuneACCESS table contains in-frame sequences only and omits some clones. Under half of the omission traces to an unresolved V gene where checked; the cause of the rest is unknown. V, J and clone size derive from that table, while D and trimming were established from the DNA sequence. The sample profile shows 450,000 to 500,000 clones; 78% of them were found once. Approximately 12% of the sample is taken by the ten largest.

The V and J segments used are TRBV29-1 and TRBJ2-7, with TRBD1 as a weak D call on 6 bases. Sequenced sample: PBMCs. This sequence originates from a woman aged 40 to 50 in good health. Some clones in this sample may be carry-over from other donors' samples. CDR3 protein: CSVAPRGEQYF. Here is the DNA: TGCAGCGTTGCCCCCAGGGGCGAGCAGTACTTC.